This T cell receptor (beta chain) was recorded in a study of blood T cell repertoires in COVID-19. Study background: Researchers got acute and convalescent COVID-19 samples from the United States, Italy and Spain. Sources were T cells, B-cell-depleted T cells, or PBMCs; the material itself was cDNA or gDNA.

In the original processing: Amplification with reference gene primers provided the estimates of nucleated cell counts. TCRdb's table, derived via immunoSEQ multiplex PCR, lists solely in-frame clones and lacks some. D and trimming were read from the DNA, whereas the V and J calls and clone size are those reported in that table. Of over 350,000 clones listed, roughly 91% are singletons. Germline lookup yields CDR1 WSHSY and CDR2 SAAADI. Trimming cost V 6 bases and J 8 bases, with 13 bases left between them. This CDR3 is 12 amino acids long. Sample: peripheral blood. The sequence was collected from a woman aged 30 to 39 with acute or convalescent COVID-19. This sequence joins TRBV10-2 and TRBJ1-2; D gene uncertain. The CDR3, as DNA: TGCGCCAGCAGCCGGGAGGGTAAGGGCTACACCTTC. As protein: CASSREGKGYTF.